A single sample is the source of the 9 T cell receptor beta chains below, sequenced in a study of cytomegalovirus exposure and HLA in healthy donors. Vbeta (60) and Jbeta (13) primers were used in the PCR. Clones were read by immunoSEQ multiplex PCR, and TCRdb kept only the in-frame ones, dropping some. The table shows over 150,000 clones, with 70% to 85% occurring only once. The sequenced material came from PBMCs. The receptors shown here come from a man aged 50 to 59 in good health and CMV-seropositive.

This clone was observed a handful of times. The rearrangement uses TRBV7-8 and TRBJ1-5; D remains unclear. The germline V gene has CDR1 SGHVS and CDR2 FQNEAQ. This CDR3 is 16 amino acids long. V shed 5 bases and J shed 0 bases, with 14 bases lying between them. The CDR3 region is CASSPRTVNSNQPQHF. The CDR3 nucleotides read TGTGCCAGCAGCCCTCGGACTGTTAATAGCAATCAGCCCCAGCATTTT.

The genes are TRBV29-1 and TRBJ2-1; TRBD2 agrees at 13 bases. Trimming at V came to 5 bases and at J to 1 base, leaving 2 bases not matched to a gene. CDR3 size: 15 residues. The germline V gene has CDR1 SQVTM and CDR2 ANQGSEA. The CDR3 DNA reads TGCAGCGTTCCGGGACTAGCGGGATCCTACAATGAGCAGTTCTTC. Amino acid sequence: CSVPGLAGSYNEQFF.

V and J are TRBV27 and TRBJ2-7, with D possibly TRBD1 on 6 matching bases. The germline CDR1 and CDR2 sequences are MNHEY and SMNVEV (reference sequence). The CDR3 loop spans 16 amino acids. The ends were cut back, 5 bases at V and 0 bases at J, with 17 bases in the middle. The CDR3 sequence: CASSTYLTGSSYEQYF. CDR3 DNA sequence: TGTGCCAGCAGTACCTACCTCACAGGGAGCTCCTACGAGCAGTACTTC.

J is TRBJ2-7 and V is TRBV27; 9 bases line up with TRBD2. Per the germline V gene, CDR1 is MNHEY and CDR2 is SMNVEV (reference sequence). The V gene end was trimmed by 2 bases and the J gene end by 3 bases; junction bases not matched to a gene: 8. The CDR3 totals 16 residues. CDR3 bases: TGTGCCAGCAGTTTACAGACGAGCGGGGGGCACTACGAGCAGTACTTC. This sequence encodes CASSLQTSGGHYEQYF.

The gene calls are TRBV7-9 and TRBJ2-1; no definite D call. Per germline, CDR1 SEHNR and CDR2 FQNEAQ (reference sequence). Trimming took 2 bases from V and 1 from J, leaving 3 bases between them. The CDR3 contains 13 residues. CDR3 DNA: TGTGCCAGCAGCTTACAATCCTACAATGAGCAGTTCTTC. It specifies CASSLQSYNEQFF.

The chain is built from TRBV12-5 and TRBJ1-1; D possibly corresponds to TRBD1 (6 bases). The germline V and J ends were trimmed by 3 bases and 4 bases, with 12 bases remaining between them. The CDR3 is made up of 14 amino acids. The germline gives CDR1 LGHNT, CDR2 FRNRAP. Here the CDR3 DNA reads TGTGCTAGTGGTTTACAGGGTGGCATCACTGAAGCTTTCTTT. Its protein is CASGLQGGITEAFF.

The V call is TRBV4-3, the J call TRBJ1-6; 8 bases line up with TRBD1. Germline V gene lookup returns CDR1 LGHNA and CDR2 YSLEER. The CDR3 runs to 15 residues. Losses at the gene ends were 3 bases for V and 7 bases for J; bases not matched to a gene: 5. The CDR3 spells CASSHPGQVNSPLHF. The CDR3 region has the DNA TGCGCCAGCAGCCACCCGGGACAGGTGAATTCACCCCTCCACTTT.

CDR3 DNA: TGTGCCAGCAGCAAATCGTCCAGGGGGCCTCCAGGTAGCGCGTTCTATGGCTACACCTTC. The encoded protein is CASSKSSRGPPGSAFYGYTF. The J gene is TRBJ1-2, the V gene TRBV21-1; TRBD1, the D gene given by the table, was not confirmed from the DNA. TRBV21-1 is an annotated pseudogene. The length of the CDR3 is 20 residues.

The chain uses TRBV29-1 and TRBJ1-2; TRBD1 aligns across 7 bases. Germline V gene sequence: CDR1 SQVTM, CDR2 ANQGSEA. CDR3 length: 11 amino acids. J lost 8 bases, V lost 4 bases, and 4 bases had no gene match. The CDR3 is CSVGQGNGYTF. The CDR3 nucleotides are TGCAGCGTTGGACAGGGTAACGGCTACACCTTC.